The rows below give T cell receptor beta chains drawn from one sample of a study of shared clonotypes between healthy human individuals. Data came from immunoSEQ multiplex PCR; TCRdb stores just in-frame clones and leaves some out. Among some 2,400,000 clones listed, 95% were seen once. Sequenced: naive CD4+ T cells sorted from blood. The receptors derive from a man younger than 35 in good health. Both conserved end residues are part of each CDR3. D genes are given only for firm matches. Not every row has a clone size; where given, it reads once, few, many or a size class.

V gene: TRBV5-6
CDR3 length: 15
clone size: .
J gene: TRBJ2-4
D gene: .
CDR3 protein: CASSLSGVAKNIQYF
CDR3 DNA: TGTGCCAGCAGCTTGAGCGGAGTAGCCAAAAACATTCAGTACTTC

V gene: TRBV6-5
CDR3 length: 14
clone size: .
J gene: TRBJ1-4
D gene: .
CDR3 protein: CASSGVTTNEKLFF
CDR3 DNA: TGTGCCAGCAGTGGGGTGACAACTAATGAAAAACTGTTTTTT

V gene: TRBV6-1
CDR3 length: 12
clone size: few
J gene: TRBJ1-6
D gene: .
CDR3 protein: CASSSGPSPLHF
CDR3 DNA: TGTGCCAGCAGCTCAGGCCCTTCACCCCTCCACTTT

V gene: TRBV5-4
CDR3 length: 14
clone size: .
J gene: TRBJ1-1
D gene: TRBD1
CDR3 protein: CASSEDRANTEAFF
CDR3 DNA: TGTGCCAGCAGCGAGGACAGGGCGAACACTGAAGCTTTCTTT

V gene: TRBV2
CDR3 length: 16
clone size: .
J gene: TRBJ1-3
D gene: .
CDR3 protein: CASSPDSPVSGNTIYF
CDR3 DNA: TGTGCCAGCAGTCCAGACAGCCCCGTCTCTGGAAACACCATATATTTT

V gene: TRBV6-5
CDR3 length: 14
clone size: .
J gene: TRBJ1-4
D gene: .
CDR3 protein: CASSPTATHEKLFF
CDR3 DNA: TGTGCCAGCAGTCCGACAGCAACCCATGAAAAACTGTTTTTT

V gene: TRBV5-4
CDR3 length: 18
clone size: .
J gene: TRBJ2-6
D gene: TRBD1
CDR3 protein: CASSRGQGPSSGANVLTF
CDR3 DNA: TGTGCCAGCAGCCGGGGACAGGGGCCCAGCTCTGGGGCCAACGTCCTGACTTTC

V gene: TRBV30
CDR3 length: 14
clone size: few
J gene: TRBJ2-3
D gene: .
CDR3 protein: CAWSGWGSTDTQYF
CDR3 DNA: TGTGCCTGGAGTGGGTGGGGAAGCACAGATACGCAGTATTTT

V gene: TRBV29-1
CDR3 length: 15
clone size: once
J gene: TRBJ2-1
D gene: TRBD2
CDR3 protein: CSVTASGFSYNEQFF
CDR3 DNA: TGCAGCGTGACCGCTAGCGGGTTCTCCTACAATGAGCAGTTCTTC

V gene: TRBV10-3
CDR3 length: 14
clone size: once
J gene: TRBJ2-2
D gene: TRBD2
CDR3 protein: CAIRRTSGTGELFF
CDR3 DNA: TGTGCCATCAGAAGGACTAGCGGGACCGGGGAGCTGTTTTTT

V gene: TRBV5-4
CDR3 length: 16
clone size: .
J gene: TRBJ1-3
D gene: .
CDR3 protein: CASSLISESSGNTIYF
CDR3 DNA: TGTGCCAGCAGCTTGATCTCAGAGAGCTCTGGAAACACCATATATTTT

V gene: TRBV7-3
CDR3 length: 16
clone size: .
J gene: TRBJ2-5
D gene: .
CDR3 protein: CASSLMGTGFQETQYF
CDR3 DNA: TGTGCCAGCAGCTTAATGGGGACCGGTTTCCAAGAGACCCAGTACTTC

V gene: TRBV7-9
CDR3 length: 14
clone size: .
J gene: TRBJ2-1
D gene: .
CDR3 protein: CASSLGSKDNEQFF
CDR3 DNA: TGTGCCAGCAGCTTAGGTTCAAAGGACAATGAGCAGTTCTTC

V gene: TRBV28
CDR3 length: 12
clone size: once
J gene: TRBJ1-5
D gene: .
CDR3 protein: CASRAGNQPQHF
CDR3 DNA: TGTGCCAGCAGGGCTGGTAATCAGCCCCAGCATTTT

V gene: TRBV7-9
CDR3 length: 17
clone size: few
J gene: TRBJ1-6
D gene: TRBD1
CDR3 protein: CASSSTRGIGDNSPLHF
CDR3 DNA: TGTGCCAGCAGCTCCACCAGGGGGATCGGCGATAATTCACCCCTCCACTTT

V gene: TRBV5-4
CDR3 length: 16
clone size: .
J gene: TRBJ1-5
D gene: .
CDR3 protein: CASSLDRFYSNQPQHF
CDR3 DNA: TGTGCCAGCAGCTTGGACAGGTTTTATAGCAATCAGCCCCAGCATTTT

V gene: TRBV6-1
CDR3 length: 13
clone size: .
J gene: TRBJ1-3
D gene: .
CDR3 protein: CASSERPGDTIYF
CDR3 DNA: TGTGCCAGCAGTGAGAGACCTGGGGACACCATATATTTT

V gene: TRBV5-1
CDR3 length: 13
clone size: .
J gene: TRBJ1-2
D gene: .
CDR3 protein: CASSSGVLNGYTF
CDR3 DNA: TGCGCCAGCAGCTCCGGCGTGTTGAATGGCTACACCTTC

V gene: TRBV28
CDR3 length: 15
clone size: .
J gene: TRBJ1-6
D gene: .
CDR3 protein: CASIDRSSYNSPLHF
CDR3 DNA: TGTGCCAGCATCGATCGGAGCTCCTATAATTCACCCCTCCACTTT

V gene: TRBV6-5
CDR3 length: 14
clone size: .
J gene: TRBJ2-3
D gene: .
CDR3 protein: CASSYSATTDTQYF
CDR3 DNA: TGTGCCAGCAGTTACTCTGCTACCACAGATACGCAGTATTTT

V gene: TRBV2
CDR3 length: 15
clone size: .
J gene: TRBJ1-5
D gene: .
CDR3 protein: CASSGSFNSNQPQHF
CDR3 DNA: TGTGCCAGCAGTGGTTCATTTAATAGCAATCAGCCCCAGCATTTT

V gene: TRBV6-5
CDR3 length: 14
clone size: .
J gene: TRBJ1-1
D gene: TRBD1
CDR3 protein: CASTWDRVGSEAFF
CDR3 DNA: TGTGCCAGCACCTGGGACAGGGTAGGATCTGAAGCTTTCTTT

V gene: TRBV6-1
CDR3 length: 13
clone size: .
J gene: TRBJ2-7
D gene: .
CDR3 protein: CASSVDRSYEQYF
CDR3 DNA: TGTGCCAGCAGTGTTGACAGATCCTACGAGCAGTACTTC

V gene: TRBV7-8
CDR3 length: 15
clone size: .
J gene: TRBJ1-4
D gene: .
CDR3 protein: CASSFRTGSLEKLFF
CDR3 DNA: TGTGCCAGCAGCTTCAGGACGGGCTCTCTTGAAAAACTGTTTTTT